Shown below are 30 T cell receptor beta chains from a single sample sequenced in a study of PD-1 blockade in classical Hodgkin lymphoma. As to time point: cycle 4 day 1 (C4D1), after less than 7 weeks of nivolumab. Every one of the patients relapsed after autologous stem cell transplantation (brentuximab vedotin exposure was variable). Here immunoSEQ multiplex PCR was the method, and the copy in TCRdb shows in-frame clones only, minus some. This table has more than 3,000 clones, approximately 70% appearing once. This sample comprised peripheral blood mononuclear cells (PBMCs), obtained before the fourth cycle of nivolumab. Every receptor here comes from a human donor with classical Hodgkin lymphoma.

This sequence joins TRBV19 and TRBJ1-4; D is perhaps TRBD1 (5 bases). The CDR3 sequence is 16 residues long. Germline-derived CDR1 and CDR2 are LNHDA and SQIVND (reference sequence). V was trimmed by 6 bases and J by 9 bases, leaving 23 bases between them. The CDR3 is CASSLKPGPGGKKLFF. Here the CDR3 DNA reads TGTGCCAGTAGCCTCAAACCGGGGCCCGGCGGGAAAAAACTGTTTTTT.

The rearrangement uses TRBV28 and TRBJ2-7; 12 nucleotides align to TRBD2. Germline V gene sequence: CDR1 MDHEN, CDR2 SYDVKM. The V segment lost 5 bases and the J segment 2 bases; nucleotides outside the gene matches: 1. CDR3 length: 14 amino acids. The CDR3 region is CASSTSGRTYEQYF. The CDR3, as DNA: TGTGCCAGCAGTACTAGCGGGAGGACCTACGAGCAGTACTTC.

The J gene is TRBJ1-2, the V gene TRBV7-8; TRBD1 aligns across 11 bases. Germline CDR1 reads SGHVS; CDR2 reads FQNEAQ. The CDR3 sequence is 17 residues long. With V trimmed by 4 bases and J by 8 bases, 15 bases remained unmatched. As DNA, the CDR3 is TGTGCCAGCAGCTCCAGAGCATCCGGGACAGGGGGTCAGGGCTACACCTTC. It translates to CASSSRASGTGGQGYTF.

The chain joins TRBV7-9 to TRBJ2-7; D is unclear. The CDR3 has 14 amino acids. CDR1 SEHNR and CDR2 FQNEAQ come from the germline V gene (reference sequence). The V end lost 5 bases, the J end lost 5 bases, and 16 bases lay between the germline ends. The chain's CDR3 is CASSRKLPSDEQYF. CDR3 sequence (DNA): TGTGCCAGCAGCCGTAAGCTCCCCTCGGACGAGCAGTACTTC.

This chain joins TRBV4-3 and TRBJ2-4, with D uncertain. V lost 1 base and J 6 bases, leaving 7 bases between the germline ends. Germline-derived CDR1 and CDR2 are LGHNA and YSLEER. The CDR3 sequence is 13 residues long. CDR3 residues: CASSQASGNIQYF. The CDR3 DNA is TGCGCCAGCAGCCAAGCGAGTGGAAACATTCAGTACTTC.

This clone was recorded only once. The V call is TRBV5-1, the J call TRBJ1-5; D is unresolved. This CDR3 has 13 amino acids. Germline-derived CDR1 and CDR2 are SGHRS and YFSETQ. Trimming removed 3 bases from V and 5 bases from J, with 9 bases in between. CDR3 DNA: TGCGCCAGCAGCTGGTCCGGGGATCAGCCCCAGCATTTT. This encodes CASSWSGDQPQHF.

V gene TRBV9 combines with J gene TRBJ1-2; 8 nucleotides match TRBD1. The CDR3 totals 13 residues. Looked up from germline, CDR1 is SGDLS and CDR2 is YYNGEE. Trimming removed 0 bases from V and 8 bases from J; junction bases left unmatched: 3. This CDR3 reads CASSVAGGIGYTF. The CDR3 DNA sequence: TGTGCCAGCAGCGTAGCAGGGGGCATAGGCTACACCTTC.

The genes are TRBV27 and TRBJ1-3; D gene unclear. Germline CDR1 and CDR2: MNHEY and SMNVEV (reference sequence). V shed 2 bases and J shed 0 bases, with 8 bases lying between them. This CDR3 is built from 15 residues. The CDR3 spells CASSLSRSSGNTIYF. In DNA form, the CDR3 reads TGTGCCAGCAGTTTAAGCAGGAGCTCTGGAAACACCATATATTTT.

The chain joins TRBV5-4 to TRBJ2-6, with D possibly matching TRBD2 (6 bases). The germline CDR1 and CDR2 sequences are SGHNT and YYREEE (reference sequence). V was pared by 4 bases and J by 1 base, with 21 bases between. CDR3 size: 19 residues. CDR3 in amino acids: CASSPPAGPQRSGANVLTF. As DNA, the CDR3 is TGTGCCAGCAGCCCTCCCGCGGGGCCACAAAGGTCTGGGGCCAACGTCCTGACTTTC.

This chain joins TRBV7-9 and TRBJ2-1; 10 bases align to TRBD2. J lost 8 bases, V lost 6 bases, and 4 bases had no gene match. The CDR3 length is 13 residues. Germline CDR1 is SEHNR and CDR2 is FQNEAQ (reference sequence). CDR3 in amino acids: CASRTSGDYEQFF. In nucleotides, the CDR3 is TGTGCCAGCAGAACTAGCGGGGATTATGAGCAGTTCTTC.

This clone was picked up a small number of times. The rearrangement joins TRBV5-3 to TRBJ2-3, with D unresolved. TRBV5-3 is filed as an ORF, its function uncertain. The V end was cut by 1 base, the J end by 2 bases, with 14 bases between. The CDR3 length is 16 residues. The CDR3 loop is CARSLSRLCDTDTQYF. In DNA, the CDR3 is TGTGCCAGAAGCTTGTCACGGTTGTGTGACACAGATACGCAGTATTTT.

The rearrangement joins TRBV10-1 to TRBJ1-3, with D hard to call. This CDR3 contains 12 residues. The V end lost 7 bases, the J end lost 1 base, and 5 bases lay between the germline ends. Germline-derived CDR1 and CDR2 are WNHNN and SYGVQD (reference sequence). The CDR3 is CASNGSGNTIYF. CDR3 sequence (DNA): TGCGCCAGCAATGGTTCTGGAAACACCATATATTTT.

The chain uses TRBV19 and TRBJ2-7; D could derive from TRBD1 or TRBD2 (5 bases each). Germline V gives CDR1 LNHDA, CDR2 SQIVND (reference sequence). V lost 5 bases to trimming and J lost 5 bases, with 13 bases between them. CDR3 length: 13 residues. CDR3 DNA sequence: TGTGCCAGTAGTCTGGGGGTCGGGAACGAGCAGTACTTC. Encoded protein: CASSLGVGNEQYF.

This chain connects TRBV9 to TRBJ2-5, with a weak D call TRBD2 (5 bases). Germline assignment: CDR1 SGDLS and CDR2 YYNGEE. The CDR3 length is 15 residues. V was shortened by 1 base and J by 2 bases, with 12 bases between the two germline ends. CDR3 sequence reads: CASSVLAQPQETQYF. CDR3 coding DNA: TGTGCCAGCAGCGTACTAGCACAGCCACAAGAGACCCAGTACTTC.

This clone was recorded once. The rearrangement links TRBV5-1 to TRBJ2-3; 7 bases are shared with TRBD1. Unmatched junction bases numbered 4, after V lost 0 bases and J lost 0 bases. Germline CDR1 and CDR2: SGHRS and YFSETQ. CDR3 length equals 16 residues. Here the CDR3 DNA reads TGCGCCAGCAGCTTGGGACAGGGATTGAGCACAGATACGCAGTATTTT. Its protein is CASSLGQGLSTDTQYF.

This rearrangement joins TRBV19 to TRBJ2-1; D not resolved. The CDR3 spans 16 residues. The ends were cut back, 4 bases at V and 0 bases at J, with 13 bases in the middle. Looked up from germline, CDR1 is LNHDA and CDR2 is SQIVND (reference sequence). CDR3 in amino acids: CASSTAWQSSYNEQFF. CDR3 DNA sequence: TGTGCCAGTAGTACCGCTTGGCAGAGCTCCTACAATGAGCAGTTCTTC.

The chain recombines TRBV6-1 with TRBJ2-3, with D perhaps matching TRBD2 (6 bases). CDR1 MNHNS and CDR2 SASEGT come from the germline V gene. The CDR3 loop spans 13 amino acids. V was shortened by 6 bases and J by 6 bases, with 13 bases between the two germline ends. The CDR3 reads CASRFPGADTQYF. In nucleotides, the CDR3 is TGTGCCAGCAGGTTTCCGGGAGCGGATACGCAGTATTTT.

The chain carries TRBV6-1 and TRBJ2-5; unclear D gene. CDR1 and CDR2 (germline): MNHNS, SASEGT. With 9 bases removed from V and 5 bases from J, the gap between germline ends came to 10 bases. The CDR3 length is 11 residues. The CDR3: CASHSEETQYF. Here the CDR3 DNA reads TGTGCCAGTCACTCGGAGGAGACCCAGTACTTC.

This clone was counted a few times. This rearrangement joins TRBV7-9 to TRBJ1-5; the D gene is possibly TRBD1 (5 bases). V lost 4 bases to trimming and J lost 7 bases, with 8 bases between them. Germline lookup yields CDR1 SEHNR and CDR2 FQNEAQ (reference sequence). This CDR3 has 12 residues. The CDR3 protein is CASSSGGQPQHF. CDR3 DNA sequence: TGTGCCAGCAGCTCGGGGGGACAGCCCCAGCATTTT.

The rearrangement links TRBV5-1 to TRBJ2-2, with D unresolved. Trimming took off 5 bases at V and 1 base at J, with 6 bases between the two ends. The CDR3 length is 13 residues. Germline V gives CDR1 SGHRS, CDR2 YFSETQ. The CDR3, as DNA: TGCGCCAGCAGTACTCTGAACACCGGGGAGCTGTTTTTT. This gives the protein CASSTLNTGELFF.

The V and J genes are TRBV7-6 and TRBJ1-5; a weak D match, TRBD1 (5 bases). V lost 0 bases to trimming and J lost 6 bases, with 15 bases between them. Germline V gene data show CDR1 as SGHVS and CDR2 as FNYEAQ. CDR3 length: 16 amino acids. In DNA, the CDR3 is TGTGCCAGCAGCTTAGCCTCCGGGACGACTCTTCAGCCCCAGCATTTT. Encoded protein: CASSLASGTTLQPQHF.

The chain recombines TRBV5-5 with TRBJ2-7, with TRBD1 as a possible D gene (5 bases). The CDR3 totals 13 residues. CDR1 and CDR2 (germline): SGHKS, YYEKEE (reference sequence). V lost 2 bases and J 4 bases, leaving 10 bases between the germline ends. Written as DNA, the CDR3 is TGTGCCAGCAGCTTCCCGACAGCTTACGAGCAGTACTTC. The encoded protein is CASSFPTAYEQYF.

The V gene is TRBV27, the J gene TRBJ2-1; TRBD1 or TRBD2 may be the D gene (6 bases each). V lost 6 bases and J 5 bases, leaving 17 bases between the germline ends. This CDR3 has 15 residues. Per the germline V gene, CDR1 is MNHEY and CDR2 is SMNVEV (reference sequence). This CDR3 reads CASRHRASANNEQFF. In DNA form, the CDR3 reads TGTGCCAGCAGACACAGGGCTAGCGCCAACAATGAGCAGTTCTTC.

In DNA, the CDR3 is TGCGCCAGCAGCCAAGATATGGGCTGGAACACTGAAGCTTTCTTT. It codes for CASSQDMGWNTEAFF. V usage is TRBV4-3 and J usage is TRBJ1-1; D gene uncertain. V shed 0 bases and J shed 1 base, with 9 bases lying between them. The V gene's germline CDR1 is LGHNA and CDR2 YSLEER. The CDR3 consists of 15 residues.

CDR3 sequence: CASSEGAGFSGNTIYF. The CDR3, as DNA: TGTGCCAGCAGTGAAGGGGCCGGGTTCTCTGGAAACACCATATATTTT. The V call is TRBV6-1, the J call TRBJ1-3, with D unresolved. This CDR3 has 16 residues. Trimming shortened V by 1 base and J by 0 bases, and 10 bases separated the two germline ends. Germline V gene sequence: CDR1 MNHNS, CDR2 SASEGT.

This chain joins TRBV19 and TRBJ1-2, with D perhaps matching TRBD1 (6 bases). The V and J ends lost 7 bases and 1 base respectively, with 19 bases between them. The CDR3 totals 16 residues. Germline loops: CDR1 LNHDA, CDR2 SQIVND (reference sequence). In DNA form, the CDR3 reads TGTGCCAGTACCTCCCCTGGGGGGCAGGTTAACTATGGCTACACCTTC. Amino acid sequence: CASTSPGGQVNYGYTF. The complete variable domain, with remaining parts taken from reference TRBV19 and TRBJ1-2, reads DGGITQSPKYLFRKEGQNVTLSCEQNLNHDAMYWYRQDPGQGLRLIYYSQIVNDFQKGDIAEGYSVSREKKESFPLTVTSAQKNPTAFYLCASTSPGGQVNYGYTFGSGTRLTVV.

This clone was recorded a few times. The chain joins TRBV27 to TRBJ2-3; D possibly corresponds to TRBD1 (6 bases). With 9 bases removed from V and 3 bases from J, the gap between germline ends came to 16 bases. Looked up from germline, CDR1 is MNHEY and CDR2 is SMNVEV (reference sequence). The CDR3 consists of 14 residues. As DNA, the CDR3 is TGTGCCAGTTCGTGGCAGGGGTTTACAGATACGCAGTATTTT. This encodes CASSWQGFTDTQYF.

The chain is built from TRBV28 and TRBJ1-5, with D hard to call. The CDR3 loop spans 14 amino acids. The germline V gene has CDR1 MDHEN and CDR2 SYDVKM. Trimming cost V 0 bases and J 1 base, with 4 bases left between them. Here the CDR3 reads CASSLWDSNQPQHF. The CDR3 DNA follows: TGTGCCAGCAGTTTATGGGACAGCAATCAGCCCCAGCATTTT.

This clone has only a few counts. The conserved phenylalanine or tryptophan is not found at the CDR3 terminus, so this likely reflects a read error. The DNA is left out, because the CDR3 cannot be placed on it with certainty; the CDR3 is given as TCRdb lists it. The chain uses TRBV20-1 and TRBJ2-7; the table calls TRBD1, which could not be checked here. Germline V gene data show CDR1 as DFQATT and CDR2 as SNEGSKA (reference sequence). The CDR3 adds up to 11 amino acids, both ends counted. The CDR3: CSAGLRDRGAP.

This sequence joins TRBV28 and TRBJ1-2; D is undetermined. The CDR3 runs to 13 residues. The V end was cut by 6 bases, the J end by 8 bases, with 16 bases between. The germline CDR1 and CDR2 sequences are MDHEN and SYDVKM. CDR3: CASSPGTRTGYTF. The DNA of the CDR3 is TGTGCCAGCAGCCCCGGAACCAGAACAGGCTACACCTTC.